The entry below gives a single TCR beta chain sequence along with its context. The data belong to a study of blood T cell repertoires in COVID-19. Background on the study: From T cells, B-cell-depleted T cells, or PBMCs came the material, which was cDNA or gDNA.

This CDR3 spans 14 amino acids. Germline V gives CDR1 GTSNPN, CDR2 SVGIG (reference sequence). V was pared by 1 base and J by 2 bases, with 11 bases between. As originally analysed: For nucleated cells, counts were estimated from reference gene primer amplification. TCRdb's copy holds only in-frame clones and misses some; the assay was immunoSEQ multiplex PCR. The V and J calls and clone size were taken over from that table, and D and trimming were inferred from the DNA. The sample shows under 200,000 clones, approximately 86% of them seen only once. This TCR was recovered from a man aged 60-69 years with acute or convalescent COVID-19. The gene calls are TRBV30 and TRBJ1-1; D is unclear. Specimen: peripheral blood. The CDR3 DNA is TGTGCCTGGAGTGGCGGCAGCGAAAACACTGAAGCTTTCTTT. This gives the protein CAWSGGSENTEAFF.